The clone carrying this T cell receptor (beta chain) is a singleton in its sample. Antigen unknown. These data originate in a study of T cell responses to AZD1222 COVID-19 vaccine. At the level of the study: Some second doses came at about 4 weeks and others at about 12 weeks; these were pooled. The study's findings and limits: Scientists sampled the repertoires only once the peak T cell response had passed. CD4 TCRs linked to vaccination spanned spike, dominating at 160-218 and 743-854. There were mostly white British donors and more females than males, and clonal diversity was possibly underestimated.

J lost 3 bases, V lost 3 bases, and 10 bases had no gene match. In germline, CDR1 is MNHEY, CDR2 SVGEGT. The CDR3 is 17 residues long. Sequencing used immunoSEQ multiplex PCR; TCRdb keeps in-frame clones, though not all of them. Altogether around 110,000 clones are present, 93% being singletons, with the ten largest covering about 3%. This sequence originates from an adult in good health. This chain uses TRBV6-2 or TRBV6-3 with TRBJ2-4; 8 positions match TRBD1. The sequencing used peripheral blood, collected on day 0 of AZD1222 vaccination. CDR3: CASSYIIRGPLKNIQYF. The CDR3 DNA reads TGTGCCAGCAGTTATATCATCAGGGGGCCACTCAAAAACATTCAGTACTTC.